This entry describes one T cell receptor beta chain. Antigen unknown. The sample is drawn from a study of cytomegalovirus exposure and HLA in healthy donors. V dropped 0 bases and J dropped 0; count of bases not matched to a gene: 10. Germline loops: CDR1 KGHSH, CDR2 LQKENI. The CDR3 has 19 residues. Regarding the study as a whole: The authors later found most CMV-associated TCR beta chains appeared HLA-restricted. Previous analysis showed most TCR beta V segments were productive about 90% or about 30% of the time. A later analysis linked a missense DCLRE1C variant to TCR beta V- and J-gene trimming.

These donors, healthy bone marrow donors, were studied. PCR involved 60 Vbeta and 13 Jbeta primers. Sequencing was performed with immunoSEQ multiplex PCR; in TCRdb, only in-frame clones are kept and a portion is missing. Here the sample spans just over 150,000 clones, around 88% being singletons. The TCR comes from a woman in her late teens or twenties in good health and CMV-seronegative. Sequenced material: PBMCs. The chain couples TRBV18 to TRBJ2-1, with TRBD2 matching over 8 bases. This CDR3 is CASSPPWGREDSSYNEQFF. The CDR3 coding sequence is TGTGCCAGCTCACCACCGTGGGGGCGGGAGGACTCCTCCTACAATGAGCAGTTCTTC.